The clone carrying this T cell receptor beta chain was counted at least ten times. Its antigen is currently unknown. V lost 2 bases and J lost 0, with 7 bases in between. This CDR3 region has 14 residues. CDR1 is SQVTM, CDR2 ANQGSEA, per germline. This specimen belongs to a study of identical twins. Study observations and caveats: The authors drew conclusions from cross-sectional statistical analysis rather than following the same donors. Invariant MAIT and iNKT cells could partly confound zero-insertion analyses.

TCRdb analysed the 5' RACE reads with MiXCR anew, one entry per CDR3 protein. The sample shows 310,000 or so distinct CDR3 sequences, 8% to 9% of them seen only once. Separately, the same data were catalogued under a study of yellow fever vaccine responses in identical twins.

This sequence originates from a woman aged 18-29 years in good health. The rearrangement links TRBV29-1 to TRBJ2-2; no reliable D call. The source material was memory (CD45RO+) T cells sorted from blood. The CDR3 loop is CSVETDANTGELFF. Written as DNA, the CDR3 is TGCAGCGTTGAAACCGACGCGAACACCGGGGAGCTGTTTTTT.